This TCR beta chain was captured by sequencing in a study of T cells in Graves' hyperthyroidism and ophthalmopathy (dated by TCRdb to the late 2010s). Background for the entire study: Peripheral blood samples were taken at the time of initial diagnosis, prior to any treatment. A discovery cohort of about a hundred patients, fewer than 50 with Graves' ophthalmopathy and under 60 with stable Graves' hyperthyroidism, was used to find distinguishing TCR V-J signatures. Whether ophthalmopathy could be predicted prospectively was tested in an independent validation cohort made up of 18 hyperthyroidism patients plus 17 patients who later progressed to ophthalmopathy. For training and testing, the 95 to 100 patients in the discovery cohort were randomly divided in a 7:3 ratio. In addition, the study compared T-cell repertoires in thyroid tissue and in blood from roughly six Graves' hyperthyroidism patients. After blood sampling, hyperthyroidism patients were treated with methimazole at a starting dose of 30 mg daily, and ophthalmopathy patients were treated with high-dose intravenous methylprednisolone. According to the paper, TCR Vbeta CDR3 sequencing was carried out on 135 peripheral blood samples, which came from more than 40 ophthalmopathy, 75 or so hyperthyroidism and roughly 17 progressor patients.

Stable Graves' hyperthyroidism was defined as the absence of progression to ophthalmopathy over 18 months of follow-up. Hyperthyroidism patients were newly diagnosed, had a disease duration of under 2 months, and were aged 18 to 65 years. Any patient with an uncontrolled infection, another autoimmune disease, pregnancy or lactation was excluded. Clinical symptoms, serum thyroxine and TRAb, thyroid ultrasound, and orbital computed tomography formed the basis for the diagnoses. PBMCs were separated from under 11 ml of fresh peripheral blood using Ficoll-Paque density gradient centrifugation. Total RNA was extracted with Trizol reagent, and quality was checked on an Agilent 2100 Bioanalyzer. Concerning this clonotype: The target of this receptor is not known. Within one base of it there is no much larger clone, and no base qualities were kept.

V lost 3 bases and J lost 5 bases; the stretch between them is 14 bases long. CDR1 and CDR2, looked up from the germline V gene, are MGHRA and YSYEKL. The CDR3 runs 14 amino acids, cysteine and phenylalanine included. The CDR3 DNA has 42 bases and is translated from base 1. TCR beta CDR3 regions were amplified from RNA transcripts. The first round of RT-PCR for the TCR CDR3 was performed with the HTBI primer set and the Qiagen OneStep RT-PCR kit. Libraries were constructed in a second round of multiplex PCR, after which size selection and purification were performed. Paired-end sequencing of the libraries was performed with 100 bp reads on an Illumina HiSeq2000. On the study's bioinformatics: SOAPnuke was used to process the raw data, with reads discarded if the reads contained adapters or uncalled bases, had a mean Phred below 15, or lacked an exact constant-primer or identifier match. COPE v1.2.5 was used to merge high-quality paired reads, and clonotypes were defined as unique nucleotide sequences. MiTCR v1.1 was used to align the clonotypes against IMGT TRBV, TRBD and TRBJ reference segments. Analysis was restricted to V-J combinations with a frequency above 0.0001, which covered 98% to 99.2% of repertoires. The TCS score was defined as the ratio of F50 (clonal expansion) to E x V (chaos), calculated using BLOSUM62-based TCRdist between CDR3 peptides within each V-J. Welch's t-statistics and random forest reduced roughly 540 V-J features to roughly 13, which were used in a naive Bayes classifier (R e1071). TCRdb passed the public sequencing reads through fastp at Q25 and MiXCR, retaining productive beta sequences. For every CDR3 protein sequence, its rows merge into one entry that carries the most common genes and DNA. TCRdb's processing, not the authors' own work, is the source of the V and J calls. This sample is represented by fewer than 800,000 distinct CDR3 sequences; 16% of them were singletons. Of the sample, 8.4% falls within the top ten clones.

Beyond this particular receptor, the publication reports: Most expanded thyroid clonotypes (frequency above 0.001) were also detected in blood, suggesting blood repertoires may reflect thyroid immune responses. In validation, the model predicted progression to ophthalmopathy a median of about 6 months before onset, with about 64% sensitivity and roughly 73% specificity. Sample size was not statistically predetermined, and blinding of investigators to group allocation was not performed. A model built on a 13 V-J signature distinguished ophthalmopathy from stable hyperthyroidism, reaching about 88% sensitivity and about 81% specificity in cross-validation and 80%/75% in testing.

Sequencing was performed on blood. The V and J genes are TRBV4-1 and TRBJ2-7, with the D gene uncertain. The TCR was taken from a man aged 18-30 years with Graves' hyperthyroidism. The nucleotides are TGCGCCAGCAGCCATCAACCTGAGGCGGACGAGCAGTACTTC. This translates into CASSHQPEADEQYF.